The clone carrying this TCR beta chain has more than one count but fewer than ten. Its specificity is not known. The TCRbeta library incorporated unique molecular identifiers. TCRdb fed the PCR reads into MiXCR, producing one record per CDR3 protein. The sample has about 120,000 distinct CDR3 sequences, more than 20% seen once. This sample is drawn from a study of T-cell reconstitution after alpha-beta-depleted transplantation in children. General study findings and limits: At day 60, the high TCRbeta diversity found in some patients originated from recipient T cells and thymic progenitors that had survived.

Sequenced here: PBMCs, mostly from graft donor cells, sampled 180 days after TCRalphabeta/CD19-depleted stem cell transplant. This TCR was recovered from a male patient between 2 and 9 years old who had a stem cell transplant for chronic granulomatous disease, so the T cells may come from the graft donor.

CDR3 nucleotide sequence: TGCAGTGCTAGCAGCGGGGGAAACCCCTACGAGCAGTACTTC. This sequence encodes CSASSGGNPYEQYF. This chain connects TRBV20-1 to TRBJ2-7, with TRBD2 identical over 8 bases. V shed 3 bases and J 2 bases; nucleotides not matched to a gene: 6. The CDR3 consists of 14 residues. CDR1 DFQATT and CDR2 SNEGSKA come from the germline V gene (reference sequence).